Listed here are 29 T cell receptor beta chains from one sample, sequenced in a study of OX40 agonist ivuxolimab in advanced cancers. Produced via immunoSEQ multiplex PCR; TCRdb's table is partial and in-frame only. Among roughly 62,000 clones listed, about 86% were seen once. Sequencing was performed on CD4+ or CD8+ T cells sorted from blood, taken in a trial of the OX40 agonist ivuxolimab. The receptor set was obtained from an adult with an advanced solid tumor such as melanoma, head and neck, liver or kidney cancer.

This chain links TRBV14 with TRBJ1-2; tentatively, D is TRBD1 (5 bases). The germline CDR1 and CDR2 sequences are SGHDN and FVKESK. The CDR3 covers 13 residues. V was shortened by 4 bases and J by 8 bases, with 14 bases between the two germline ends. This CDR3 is CASSPQGRLGYTF. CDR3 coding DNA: TGTGCCAGCAGCCCTCAGGGCAGATTAGGCTACACCTTC.

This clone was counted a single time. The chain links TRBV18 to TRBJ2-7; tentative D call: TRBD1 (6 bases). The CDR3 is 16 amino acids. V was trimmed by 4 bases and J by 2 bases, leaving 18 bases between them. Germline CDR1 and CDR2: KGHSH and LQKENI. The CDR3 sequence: CASSRNTGYTPYEQYF. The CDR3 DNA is TGTGCCAGCTCACGCAATACAGGGTATACGCCCTACGAGCAGTACTTC.

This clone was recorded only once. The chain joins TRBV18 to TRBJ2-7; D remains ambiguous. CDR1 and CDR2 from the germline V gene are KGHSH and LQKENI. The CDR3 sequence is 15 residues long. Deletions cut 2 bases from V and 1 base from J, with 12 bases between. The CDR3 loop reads CASSPKEGGSYEQYF. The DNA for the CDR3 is TGTGCCAGCTCACCAAAGGAAGGTGGGTCCTACGAGCAGTACTTC.

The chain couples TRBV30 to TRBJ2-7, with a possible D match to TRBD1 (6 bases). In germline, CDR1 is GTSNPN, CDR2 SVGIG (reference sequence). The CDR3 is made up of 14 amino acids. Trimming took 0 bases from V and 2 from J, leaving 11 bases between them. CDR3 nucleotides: TGTGCCTGGAGTGTACCTGGACAGACCTACGAGCAGTACTTC. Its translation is CAWSVPGQTYEQYF.

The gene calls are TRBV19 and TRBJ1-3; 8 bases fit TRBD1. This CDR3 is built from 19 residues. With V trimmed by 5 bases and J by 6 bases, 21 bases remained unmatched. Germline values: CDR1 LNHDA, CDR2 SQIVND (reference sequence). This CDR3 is CASSPIPNTGTGAPNTIYF. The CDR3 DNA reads TGTGCCAGTAGTCCAATTCCCAACACCGGGACAGGAGCGCCAAACACCATATATTTT.

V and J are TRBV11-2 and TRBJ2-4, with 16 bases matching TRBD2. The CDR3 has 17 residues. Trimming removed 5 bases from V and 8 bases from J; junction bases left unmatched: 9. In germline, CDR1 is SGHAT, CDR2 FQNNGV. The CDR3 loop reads CASSPGTSGRAWDIQYF. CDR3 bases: TGTGCCAGCAGCCCTGGGACTAGCGGGAGGGCCTGGGACATTCAGTACTTC.

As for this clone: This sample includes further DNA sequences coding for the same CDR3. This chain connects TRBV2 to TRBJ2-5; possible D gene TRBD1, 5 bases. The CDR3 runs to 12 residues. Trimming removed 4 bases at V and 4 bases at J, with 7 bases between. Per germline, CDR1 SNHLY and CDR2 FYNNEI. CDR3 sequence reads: CASSVRGETQYF. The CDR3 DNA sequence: TGTGCCAGCAGTGTTAGGGGAGAGACCCAGTACTTC.

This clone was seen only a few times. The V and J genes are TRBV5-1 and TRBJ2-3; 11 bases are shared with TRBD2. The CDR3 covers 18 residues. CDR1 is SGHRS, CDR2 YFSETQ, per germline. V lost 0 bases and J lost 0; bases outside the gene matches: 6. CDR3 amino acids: CASSLDVGTSGSTDTQYF. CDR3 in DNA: TGCGCCAGCAGCTTGGACGTAGGGACTAGCGGTAGCACAGATACGCAGTATTTT. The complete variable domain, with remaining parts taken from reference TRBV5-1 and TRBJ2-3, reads KAGVTQTPRYLIKTRGQQVTLSCSPISGHRSVSWYQQTPGQGLQFLFEYFSETQRNKGNFPGRFSGRQFSNSRSEMNVSTLELGDSALYLCASSLDVGTSGSTDTQYFGPGTRLTVL.

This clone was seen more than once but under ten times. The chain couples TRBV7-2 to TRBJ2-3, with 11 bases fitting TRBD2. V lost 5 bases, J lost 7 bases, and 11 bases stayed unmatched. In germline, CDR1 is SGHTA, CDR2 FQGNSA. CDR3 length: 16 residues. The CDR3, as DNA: TGTGCCAGCAGCCGCCTTCTAGCGGGAGGCCGAAATACGCAGTATTTT. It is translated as CASSRLLAGGRNTQYF.

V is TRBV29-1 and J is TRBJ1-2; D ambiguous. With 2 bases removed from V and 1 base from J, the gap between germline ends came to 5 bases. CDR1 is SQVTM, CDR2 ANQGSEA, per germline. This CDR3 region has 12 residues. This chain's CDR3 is CSVERLNYGYTF. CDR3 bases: TGCAGCGTTGAACGGCTTAACTATGGCTACACCTTC.

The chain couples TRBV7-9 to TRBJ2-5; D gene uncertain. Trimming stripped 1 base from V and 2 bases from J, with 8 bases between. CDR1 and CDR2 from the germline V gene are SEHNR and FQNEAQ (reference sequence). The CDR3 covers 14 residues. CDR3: CASSLERLQETQYF. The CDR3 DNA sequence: TGTGCCAGCAGCTTAGAAAGGTTACAAGAGACCCAGTACTTC.

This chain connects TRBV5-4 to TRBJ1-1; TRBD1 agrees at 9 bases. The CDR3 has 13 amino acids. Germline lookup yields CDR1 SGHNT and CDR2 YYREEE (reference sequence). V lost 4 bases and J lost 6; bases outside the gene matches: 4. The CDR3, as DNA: TGTGCCAGCAGCGGACAGGGGTTGGCTGAAGCTTTCTTT. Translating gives CASSGQGLAEAFF.

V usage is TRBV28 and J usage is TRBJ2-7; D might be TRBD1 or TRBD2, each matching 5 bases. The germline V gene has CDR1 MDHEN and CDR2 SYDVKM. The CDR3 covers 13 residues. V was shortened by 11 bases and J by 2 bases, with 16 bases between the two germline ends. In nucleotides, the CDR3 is TGTGCCGTCGGGCAGGGAGTAACCTACGAGCAGTACTTC. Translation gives CAVGQGVTYEQYF.

The CDR3 nucleotides read TGTGCCAGCAGCAGGGGACACCCCTGGACCTACAATGAGCAGTTCTTC. As protein: CASSRGHPWTYNEQFF. The chain links TRBV28 to TRBJ2-1; D may be TRBD1 (6 bases). V was shortened by 6 bases and J by 2 bases, with 17 bases between the two germline ends. Germline V gene sequence: CDR1 MDHEN, CDR2 SYDVKM. The CDR3 has 16 residues.

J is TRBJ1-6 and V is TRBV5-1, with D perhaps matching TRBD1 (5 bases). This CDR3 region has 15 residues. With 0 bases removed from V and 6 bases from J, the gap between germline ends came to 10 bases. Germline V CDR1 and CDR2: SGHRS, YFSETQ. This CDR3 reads CASSLGQSTNSPLHF. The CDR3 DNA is TGCGCCAGCAGCTTGGGACAGTCGACTAATTCACCCCTCCACTTT.

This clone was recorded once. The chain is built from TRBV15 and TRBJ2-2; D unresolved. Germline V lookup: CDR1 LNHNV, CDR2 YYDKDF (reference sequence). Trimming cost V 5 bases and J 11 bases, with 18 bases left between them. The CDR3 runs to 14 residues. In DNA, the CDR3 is TGTGCCACCAGCCCTCGTACCGCAGCGAGTGAGCTGTTTTTT. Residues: CATSPRTAASELFF.

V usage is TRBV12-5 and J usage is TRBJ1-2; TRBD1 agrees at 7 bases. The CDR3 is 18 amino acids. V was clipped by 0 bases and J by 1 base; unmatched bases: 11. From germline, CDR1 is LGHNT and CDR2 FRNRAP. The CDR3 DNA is TGTGCTAGTGGTTTGGTATTAAGGGGGCTGGGGTATAACTATGGCTACACCTTC. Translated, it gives CASGLVLRGLGYNYGYTF.

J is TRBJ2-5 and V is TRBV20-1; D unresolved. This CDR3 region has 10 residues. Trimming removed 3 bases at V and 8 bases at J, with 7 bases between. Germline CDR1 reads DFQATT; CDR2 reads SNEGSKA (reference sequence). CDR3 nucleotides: TGCAGTGCTAGGATATCAACCCAGTACTTC. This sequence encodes CSARISTQYF.

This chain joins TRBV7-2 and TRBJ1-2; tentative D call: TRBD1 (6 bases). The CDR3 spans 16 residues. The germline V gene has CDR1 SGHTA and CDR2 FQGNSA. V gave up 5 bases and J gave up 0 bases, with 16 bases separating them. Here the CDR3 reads CASSKQDRRTNYGYTF. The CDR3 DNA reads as TGTGCCAGCAGCAAACAGGACAGACGAACTAACTATGGCTACACCTTC.

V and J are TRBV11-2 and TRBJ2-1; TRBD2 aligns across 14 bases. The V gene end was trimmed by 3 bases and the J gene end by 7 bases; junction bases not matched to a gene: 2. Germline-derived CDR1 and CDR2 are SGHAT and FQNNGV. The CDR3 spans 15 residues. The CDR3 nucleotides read TGTGCCAGCAGCTTGACTAGCGGGAGGGCTAATGAGCAGTTCTTC. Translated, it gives CASSLTSGRANEQFF.

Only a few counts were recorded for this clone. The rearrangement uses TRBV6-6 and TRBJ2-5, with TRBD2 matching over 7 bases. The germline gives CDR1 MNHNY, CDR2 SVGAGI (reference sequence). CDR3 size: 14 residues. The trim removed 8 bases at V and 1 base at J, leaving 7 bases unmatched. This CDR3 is CASRLGGIQETQYF. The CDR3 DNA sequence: TGTGCCAGCCGGCTGGGGGGGATCCAAGAGACCCAGTACTTC.

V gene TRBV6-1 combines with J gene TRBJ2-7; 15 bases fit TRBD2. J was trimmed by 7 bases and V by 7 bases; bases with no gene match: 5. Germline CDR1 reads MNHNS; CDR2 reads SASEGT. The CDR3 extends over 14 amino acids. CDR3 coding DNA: TGTGCCAGCATTGGGACTAGCGGGAGGAGGGAGCAGTACTTC. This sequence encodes CASIGTSGRREQYF.

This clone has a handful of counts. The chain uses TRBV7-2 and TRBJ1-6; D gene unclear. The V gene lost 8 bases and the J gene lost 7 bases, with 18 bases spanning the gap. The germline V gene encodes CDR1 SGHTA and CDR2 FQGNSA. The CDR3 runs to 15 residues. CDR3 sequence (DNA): TGTGCCAGCCGCCCCGGGCAGAGCGGAAATTCACCCCTCCACTTT. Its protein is CASRPGQSGNSPLHF.

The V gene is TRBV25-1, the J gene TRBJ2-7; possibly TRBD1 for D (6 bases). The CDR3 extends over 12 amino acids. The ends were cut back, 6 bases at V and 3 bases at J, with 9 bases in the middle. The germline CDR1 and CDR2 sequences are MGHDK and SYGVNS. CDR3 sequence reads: CASRKDSYEQYF. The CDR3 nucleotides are TGTGCCAGCAGAAAGGACAGCTACGAGCAGTACTTC.

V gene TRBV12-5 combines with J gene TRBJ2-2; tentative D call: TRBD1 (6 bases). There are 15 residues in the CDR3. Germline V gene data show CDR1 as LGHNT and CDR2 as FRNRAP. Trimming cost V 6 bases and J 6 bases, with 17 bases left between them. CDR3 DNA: TGTGCTAGTGGCCCTTGGACAGCACAGGCCGGGGAGCTGTTTTTT. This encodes CASGPWTAQAGELFF.

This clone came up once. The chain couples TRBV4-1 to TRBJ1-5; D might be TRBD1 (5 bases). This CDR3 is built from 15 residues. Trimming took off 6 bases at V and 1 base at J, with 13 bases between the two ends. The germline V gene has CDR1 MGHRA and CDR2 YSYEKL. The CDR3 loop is CASRMDIVSNQPQHF. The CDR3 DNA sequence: TGCGCCAGCAGAATGGACATAGTAAGCAATCAGCCCCAGCATTTT.

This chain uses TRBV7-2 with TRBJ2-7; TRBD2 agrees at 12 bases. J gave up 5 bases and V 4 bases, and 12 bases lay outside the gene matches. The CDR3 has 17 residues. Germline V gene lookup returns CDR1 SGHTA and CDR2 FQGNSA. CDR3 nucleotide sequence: TGTGCCAGCAGCTCCAGACTAGCGGGAGTTAAGTGGCACGAGCAGTACTTC. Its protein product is CASSSRLAGVKWHEQYF.

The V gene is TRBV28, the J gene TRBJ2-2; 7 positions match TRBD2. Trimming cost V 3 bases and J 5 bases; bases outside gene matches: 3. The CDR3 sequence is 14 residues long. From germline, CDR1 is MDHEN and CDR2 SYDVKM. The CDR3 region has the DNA TGTGCCAGCAGTTTGGGCGGGAGTACCGGGGAGCTGTTTTTT. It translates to CASSLGGSTGELFF.

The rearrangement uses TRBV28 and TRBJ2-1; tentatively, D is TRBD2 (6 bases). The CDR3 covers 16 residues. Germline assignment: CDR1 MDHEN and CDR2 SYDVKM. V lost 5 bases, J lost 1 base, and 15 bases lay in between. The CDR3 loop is CASSGRGTSSYNEQFF. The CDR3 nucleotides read TGTGCCAGCAGTGGGAGAGGGACTTCTTCCTACAATGAGCAGTTCTTC.